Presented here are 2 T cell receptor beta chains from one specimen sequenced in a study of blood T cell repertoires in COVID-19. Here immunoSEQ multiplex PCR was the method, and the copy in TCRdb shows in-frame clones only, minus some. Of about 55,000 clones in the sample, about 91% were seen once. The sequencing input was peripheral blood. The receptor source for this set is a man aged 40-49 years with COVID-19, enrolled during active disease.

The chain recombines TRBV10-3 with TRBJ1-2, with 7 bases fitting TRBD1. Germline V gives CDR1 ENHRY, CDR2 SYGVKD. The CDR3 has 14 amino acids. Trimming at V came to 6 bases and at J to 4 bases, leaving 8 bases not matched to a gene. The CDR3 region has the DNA TGTGCCATCAGGGGGGCAGGGGGTAGCTATGGCTACACCTTC. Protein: CAIRGAGGSYGYTF.

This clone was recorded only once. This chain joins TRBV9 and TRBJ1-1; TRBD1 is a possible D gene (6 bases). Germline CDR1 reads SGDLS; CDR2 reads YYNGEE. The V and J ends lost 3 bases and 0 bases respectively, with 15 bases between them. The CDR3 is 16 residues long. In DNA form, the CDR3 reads TGTGCCAGCAGCGCAAACAGGGAGGGTTTGAACACTGAAGCTTTCTTT. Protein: CASSANREGLNTEAFF.